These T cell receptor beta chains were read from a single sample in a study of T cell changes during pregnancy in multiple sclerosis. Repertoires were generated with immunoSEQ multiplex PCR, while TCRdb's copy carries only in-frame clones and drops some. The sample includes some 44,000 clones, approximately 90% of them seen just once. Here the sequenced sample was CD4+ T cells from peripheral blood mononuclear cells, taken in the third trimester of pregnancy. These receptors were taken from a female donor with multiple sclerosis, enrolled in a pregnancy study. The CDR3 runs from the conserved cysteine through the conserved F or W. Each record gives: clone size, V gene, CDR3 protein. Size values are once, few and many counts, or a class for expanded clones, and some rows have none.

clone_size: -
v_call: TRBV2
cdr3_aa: CASSAPGKRSEQYF

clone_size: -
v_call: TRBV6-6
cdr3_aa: CASKEGNTEAFF

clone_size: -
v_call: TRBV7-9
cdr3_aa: CASSLGMMGGSSGYTF

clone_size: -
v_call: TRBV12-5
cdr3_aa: CASGNSGGLNEQFF

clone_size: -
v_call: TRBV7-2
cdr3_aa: CASSVGTGGRRNTEAFF

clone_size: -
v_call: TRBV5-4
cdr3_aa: CASSRDRGTDTQYF

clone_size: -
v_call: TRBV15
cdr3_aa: CATSGGGYQETQYF

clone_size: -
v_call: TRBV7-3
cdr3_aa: CASSLGLAGSTRNEQFF

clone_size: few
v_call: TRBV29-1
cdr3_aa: CSVYSGRSNEQFF

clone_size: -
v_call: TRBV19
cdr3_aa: CASRAQGGGSNQPQHF

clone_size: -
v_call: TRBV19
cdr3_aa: CASSNRGQGANVLTF

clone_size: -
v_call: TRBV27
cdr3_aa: CASSLTREKYNEQFF

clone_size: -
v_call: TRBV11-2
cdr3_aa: CASSYPGHPSYEQYF

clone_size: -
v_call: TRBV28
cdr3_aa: CASSSGQANYGYTF

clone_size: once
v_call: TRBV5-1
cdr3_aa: CASSKGTGEQYF

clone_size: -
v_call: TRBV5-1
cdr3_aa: CASSDTSGRAANTGELFF

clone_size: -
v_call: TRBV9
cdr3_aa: CASSGGLAGGPRETQYF

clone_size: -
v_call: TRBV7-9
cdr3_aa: CASSLLSGSAGEQYF

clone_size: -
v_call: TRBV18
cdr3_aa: CASSPQAGGKDQPQHF

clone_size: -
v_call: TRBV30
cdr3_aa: CAWSLAGYSGNTIYF

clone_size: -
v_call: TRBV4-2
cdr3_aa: CASSQGPDRYEQYF

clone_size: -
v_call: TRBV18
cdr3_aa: CASSSKLAGGTFYTYEQYF

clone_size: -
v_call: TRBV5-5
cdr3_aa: CASSPLAGETGGYTF

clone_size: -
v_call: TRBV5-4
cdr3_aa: CASSSDSRQETQYF